The next 26 T cell receptor beta chains were all read from a single sample in a study of blood T cell repertoires in COVID-19 (dated by TCRdb to 2018 to 2021). Libraries were constructed by the immunoSEQ multiplex PCR assay. Here the immuneACCESS table is served through TCRdb, limited to in-frame sequences with V and J called. Missing clones are a known gap in these copies; in checked studies unresolved V genes cover under half, and the rest lacks a known reason. The sample records approximately 240,000 clones, more than 75% of which are singletons. The biggest ten clones account for 2.9% of the sample. The specimen was peripheral blood. These receptors originate from a man aged 50 to 60 who had recovered from COVID-19.

The V and J genes are TRBV6-5 and TRBJ1-2; D might be TRBD1 (5 bases). Trimming left V 7 bases short and J 5 bases short, with 14 bases between. The CDR3 sequence is 13 residues long. Per germline, CDR1 MNHEY and CDR2 SVGAGI. CDR3 bases: TGTGCCAGCAAGCCGGCGGGGGGTTATGGCTACACCTTC. Protein product: CASKPAGGYGYTF.

This chain links TRBV6-6 with TRBJ1-2; 11 nucleotides match TRBD1. This CDR3 spans 15 amino acids. The V gene's germline CDR1 is MNHNY and CDR2 SVGAGI (reference sequence). The trim removed 2 bases at V and 3 bases at J, leaving 2 bases unmatched. The CDR3 bases are TGTGCCAGCAGTTACGGGGACAGGGGGGACTATGGCTACACCTTC. Translating it yields CASSYGDRGDYGYTF.

A single count supports this clone. The junction departs from the called germline gene at one end, perhaps through a read error. The gene calls are TRBV4-1 and TRBJ2-7; 12 nucleotides match TRBD2. CDR1 is MGHRA, CDR2 YSYEKL, per germline. The CDR3 is 18 residues long. The CDR3 DNA reads as TGCGCCAGCAGCCAAAGCCCTGTACTAGCGGGAGGCTCCCACGAGCAGTACTTC. Residues: CASSQSPVLAGGSHEQYF.

The chain has TRBV24-1 and TRBJ2-1, with a tentative D call TRBD2 (8 bases). CDR3 size: 20 residues. Germline-derived CDR1 and CDR2 are KGHDR and SFDVKD. Trimming removed 5 bases from V and 0 bases from J, with 25 bases in between. The CDR3: CATSALGGQESGSSYNEQFF. The CDR3 DNA sequence: TGTGCCACCAGTGCCCTGGGAGGACAGGAGAGCGGGAGCTCCTACAATGAGCAGTTCTTC.

The V and J genes are TRBV28 and TRBJ2-5, with D perhaps matching TRBD1 (5 bases). CDR1 is MDHEN and CDR2 is SYDVKM in the germline V gene. The CDR3 has 12 residues. V was trimmed by 5 bases and J by 3 bases, leaving 7 bases between them. The CDR3 sequence: CASSRGKETQYF. In nucleotides, the CDR3 is TGTGCCAGCAGTAGGGGAAAAGAGACCCAGTACTTC. Supplemented by reference TRBV28 and TRBJ2-5, the full variable domain reads DVKVTQSSRYLVKRTGEKVFLECVQDMDHENMFWYRQDPGLGLRLIYFSYDVKMKEKGDIPEGYSVSREKKERFSLILESASTNQTSMYLCASSRGKETQYFGPGTRLLVL.

The genes are TRBV5-1 and TRBJ2-7; possible D gene TRBD1, 6 bases. V was clipped by 6 bases and J by 5 bases, with 18 bases between them. CDR1 is SGHRS and CDR2 is YFSETQ in the germline V gene. This CDR3 has 14 amino acids. CDR3 protein: CASKYGDTVDEQYF. CDR3 coding DNA: TGCGCCAGCAAATATGGGGACACAGTGGACGAGCAGTACTTC.

This clone was seen a few times. The V and J genes are TRBV27 and TRBJ1-5; 8 nucleotides agree with TRBD1. The length of the CDR3 is 14 residues. Germline assignment: CDR1 MNHEY and CDR2 SMNVEV (reference sequence). With V trimmed by 4 bases and J by 6 bases, 5 bases remained unmatched. This CDR3 reads CASSWAGGGQPQHF. CDR3 nucleotide sequence: TGTGCCAGCAGTTGGGCAGGGGGCGGTCAGCCCCAGCATTTT.

In its sample, this clone was seen once. V is TRBV19 and J is TRBJ2-6, with 7 nucleotides matching TRBD1. V shed 8 bases, J shed 0 bases, and the junction held 4 bases outside the gene matches. The germline V gene has CDR1 LNHDA and CDR2 SQIVND (reference sequence). This CDR3 has 15 residues. The CDR3 loop is CASGDRASGANVLTF. Here the CDR3 DNA reads TGTGCCAGTGGTGACAGGGCCTCTGGGGCCAACGTCCTGACTTTC.

V usage is TRBV5-1 and J usage is TRBJ1-5; TRBD1 might be the D (5 bases). CDR3 size: 14 residues. Germline V gene lookup returns CDR1 SGHRS and CDR2 YFSETQ. V shed 5 bases and J shed 1 base, with 10 bases lying between them. The CDR3 DNA is TGCGCCAGCAGTCCTCAGGGAAGCAATCAGCCCCAGCATTTT. This gives the protein CASSPQGSNQPQHF.

J is TRBJ2-3 and V is TRBV6-1, with 13 bases fitting TRBD2. Germline loops: CDR1 MNHNS, CDR2 SASEGT. V shed 2 bases and J 1 base; nucleotides not matched to a gene: 9. The CDR3 length is 19 residues. The CDR3 DNA sequence: TGTGCCAGCAGTGAAAGGACTAGCGGGAGAGTTGTGGGCACAGATACGCAGTATTTT. Amino acids: CASSERTSGRVVGTDTQYF.

As to this clone: Other DNA sequences in the same sample also yield this CDR3. V usage is TRBV18 and J usage is TRBJ2-5, with 7 nucleotides matching TRBD1. V lost 4 bases and J lost 5; bases outside the gene matches: 7. The CDR3 runs to 14 residues. Germline values: CDR1 KGHSH, CDR2 LQKENI. CDR3 loop: CASSQPTGRETQYF. CDR3 bases: TGTGCCAGCTCACAGCCGACAGGGCGGGAGACCCAGTACTTC. Full variable domain (outside the CDR3, taken from reference TRBV18 and TRBJ2-5): NAGVMQNPRHLVRRRGQEARLRCSPMKGHSHVYWYRQLPEEGLKFMVYLQKENIIDESGMPKERFSAEFPKEGPSILRIQQVVRGDSAAYFCASSQPTGRETQYFGPGTRLLVL.

The genes are TRBV5-4 and TRBJ2-3, with D perhaps matching TRBD2 (6 bases). Trimming took off 2 bases at V and 2 bases at J, with 12 bases between the two ends. Germline V gene lookup returns CDR1 SGHNT and CDR2 YYREEE (reference sequence). CDR3 size: 15 residues. The CDR3 region is CASSLRDWYTDTQYF. The CDR3 DNA follows: TGTGCCAGCAGCTTAAGGGACTGGTACACAGATACGCAGTATTTT.

V gene TRBV5-8 combines with J gene TRBJ1-5; 11 bases fit TRBD1. Germline trimming cut 4 bases from V and 7 bases from J; bases unmatched to any gene: 7. CDR3 size: 15 residues. Germline V gene lookup returns CDR1 SGHTS and CDR2 YDEGEE. CDR3 in amino acids: CASSIRDRGNQPQHF. The CDR3 DNA reads TGTGCCAGCAGCATCAGGGACAGGGGGAACCAGCCCCAGCATTTT.

The chain uses TRBV7-2 and TRBJ2-1; 7 positions match TRBD2. The V and J ends lost 6 bases and 1 base, in that order; junction bases with no gene match: 12. The CDR3 has 17 amino acids. The germline gives CDR1 SGHTA, CDR2 FQGNSA. CDR3 loop: CASSRDSSGGSYNEQFF. CDR3 nucleotide sequence: TGTGCCAGCAGTCGTGACTCTAGCGGAGGTTCCTACAATGAGCAGTTCTTC.

The genes are TRBV5-6 and TRBJ2-1; no reliable D call. Germline-derived CDR1 and CDR2 are SGHDT and YYEEEE. The CDR3 contains 16 residues. The ends were cut back, 1 base at V and 0 bases at J, with 11 bases in the middle. The DNA of the CDR3 is TGTGCCAGCAGCTTGCCGGGTACGAGCTCCTACAATGAGCAGTTCTTC. Its translation is CASSLPGTSSYNEQFF.

V gene TRBV2 combines with J gene TRBJ1-2; 7 nucleotides match TRBD1. The CDR3 totals 14 residues. The V and J ends lost 4 bases and 5 bases, in that order; junction bases with no gene match: 7. Looked up from germline, CDR1 is SNHLY and CDR2 is FYNNEI. This CDR3 is CASSGGDRSYGYTF. The CDR3 DNA is TGTGCCAGCAGTGGGGGGGACAGAAGTTATGGCTACACCTTC.

This rearrangement joins TRBV7-2 to TRBJ2-5; no firm D call. The CDR3 totals 13 residues. V was clipped by 3 bases and J by 1 base, with 6 bases between them. CDR1 is SGHTA and CDR2 is FQGNSA in the germline V gene. The CDR3 loop reads CASSFGPQETQYF. The CDR3 DNA reads as TGTGCCAGCAGCTTTGGCCCCCAAGAGACCCAGTACTTC. Together with reference TRBV7-2 and TRBJ2-5, the CDR3 gives the full variable domain: GAGVSQSPSNKVTEKGKDVELRCDPISGHTALYWYRQSLGQGLEFLIYFQGNSAPDKSGLPSDRFSAERTGGSVSTLTIQRTQQEDSAVYLCASSFGPQETQYFGPGTRLLVL.

The genes are TRBV20-1 and TRBJ2-3; D is unclear. The ends were cut back, 4 bases at V and 5 bases at J, with 7 bases in the middle. This CDR3 has 11 residues. Per the germline V gene, CDR1 is DFQATT and CDR2 is SNEGSKA (reference sequence). Written as DNA, the CDR3 is TGCAGTGCTACTGGGCTAGATACGCAGTATTTT. Translated: CSATGLDTQYF.

The chain links TRBV15 to TRBJ2-7; tentatively, D is TRBD2 (6 bases). V lost 0 bases, J lost 3 bases, and 18 bases lay in between. The CDR3 runs to 17 residues. Germline assignment: CDR1 LNHNV and CDR2 YYDKDF (reference sequence). The CDR3 region is CATSRELGRTTFYEQYF. Here the CDR3 DNA reads TGTGCCACCAGCAGAGAGCTTGGGAGGACAACATTCTACGAGCAGTACTTC. Full variable domain (remainder filled in from reference TRBV15 and TRBJ2-7): DAMVIQNPRYQVTQFGKPVTLSCSQTLNHNVMYWYQQKSSQAPKLLFHYYDKDFNNEADTPDNFQSRRPNTSFCFLDIRSPGLGDTAMYLCATSRELGRTTFYEQYFGPGTRLTVT.

The chain links TRBV7-9 to TRBJ2-1, with D hard to call. The CDR3 consists of 17 residues. Germline lookup yields CDR1 SEHNR and CDR2 FQNEAQ (reference sequence). V was clipped by 8 bases and J by 0 bases, with 20 bases between them. In DNA, the CDR3 is TGTGCCAGCTCACTTAGAGCCCGTAGAAGCTCCTACAATGAGCAGTTCTTC. This codes for CASSLRARRSSYNEQFF.

The V and J genes are TRBV24-1 and TRBJ2-2, with no clear D. The CDR3 is 14 residues long. Trimming removed 6 bases from V and 5 bases from J, with 12 bases in between. CDR1 KGHDR and CDR2 SFDVKD come from the germline V gene. This CDR3 reads CATSPFSQTGELFF. The CDR3 bases are TGTGCCACCAGTCCGTTCTCACAGACCGGGGAGCTGTTTTTT.

The rearrangement joins TRBV24-1 to TRBJ2-7; the match to TRBD1 covers 11 bases. Unmatched junction bases numbered 5, after V lost 3 bases and J lost 5 bases. Germline values: CDR1 KGHDR, CDR2 SFDVKD. This CDR3 comprises 15 residues. Here the CDR3 reads CATSDPRTGGDEQYF. In DNA form, the CDR3 reads TGTGCCACCAGTGATCCGAGGACAGGGGGCGACGAGCAGTACTTC.

This clone occurred a few times. This chain joins TRBV9 and TRBJ2-2, with D unclear. V dropped 1 base and J dropped 0 bases, with 7 bases sitting between them. The CDR3 is made up of 15 amino acids. CDR1 and CDR2 (germline): SGDLS, YYNGEE. The CDR3 sequence is CASSVNSANTGELFF. The CDR3 coding sequence is TGTGCCAGCAGCGTAAATTCTGCGAACACCGGGGAGCTGTTTTTT. The full variable domain, with the rest looked up from reference TRBV9 and TRBJ2-2, is DSGVTQTPKHLITATGQRVTLRCSPRSGDLSVYWYQQSLDQGLQFLIQYYNGEERAKGNILERFSAQQFPDLHSELNLSSLELGDSALYFCASSVNSANTGELFFGEGSRLTVL.

The chain links TRBV15 to TRBJ1-4; perhaps TRBD1 as D (6 bases). The CDR3 is 19 amino acids. Trimming cost V 6 bases and J 0 bases, with 23 bases left between them. Germline V lookup: CDR1 LNHNV, CDR2 YYDKDF (reference sequence). The CDR3 bases are TGTGCCACCAGTAACCCTAGACAGGTTTCGGGTGCAACTAATGAAAAACTGTTTTTT. This gives the protein CATSNPRQVSGATNEKLFF.

This rearrangement joins TRBV24-1 to TRBJ2-1; 7 nucleotides align to TRBD1. Germline loops: CDR1 KGHDR, CDR2 SFDVKD. This CDR3 has 17 amino acids. J was trimmed by 5 bases and V by 3 bases; bases with no gene match: 12. The CDR3 DNA sequence: TGTGCCACCAGTGATCGGGCCGGGACAGCGACAGACAATGAGCAGTTCTTC. It yields the protein CATSDRAGTATDNEQFF.

This chain joins TRBV6-1 and TRBJ1-5; 7 nucleotides agree with TRBD1. The germline V gene has CDR1 MNHNS and CDR2 SASEGT. The CDR3 consists of 15 residues. V gave up 2 bases and J gave up 5 bases; unmatched junction bases: 6. Written as DNA, the CDR3 is TGTGCCAGCAGTGAAACGGGACAGACTCATCAGCCCCAGCATTTT. Protein product: CASSETGQTHQPQHF.